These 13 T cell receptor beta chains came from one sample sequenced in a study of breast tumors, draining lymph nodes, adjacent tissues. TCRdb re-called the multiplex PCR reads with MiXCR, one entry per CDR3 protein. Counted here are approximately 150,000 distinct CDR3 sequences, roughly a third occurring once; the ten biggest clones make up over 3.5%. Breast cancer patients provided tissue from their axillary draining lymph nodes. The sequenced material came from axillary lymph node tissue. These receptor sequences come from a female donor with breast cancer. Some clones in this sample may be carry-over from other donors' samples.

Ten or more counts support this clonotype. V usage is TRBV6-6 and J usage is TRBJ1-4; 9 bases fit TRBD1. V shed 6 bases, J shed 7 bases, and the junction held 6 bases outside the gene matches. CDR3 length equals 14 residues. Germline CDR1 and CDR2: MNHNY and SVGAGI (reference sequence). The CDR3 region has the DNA TGTGCCAGCAGCGACAGGGGGGGTAGTGAAAAACTGTTTTTT. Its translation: CASSDRGGSEKLFF.

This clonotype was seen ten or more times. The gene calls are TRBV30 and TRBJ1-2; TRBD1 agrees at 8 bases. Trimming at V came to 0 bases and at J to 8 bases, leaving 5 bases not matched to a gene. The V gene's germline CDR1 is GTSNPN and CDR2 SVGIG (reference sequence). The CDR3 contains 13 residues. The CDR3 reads CAWSVRGPGGYTF. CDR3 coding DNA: TGTGCCTGGAGTGTCAGGGGGCCGGGGGGCTACACCTTC.

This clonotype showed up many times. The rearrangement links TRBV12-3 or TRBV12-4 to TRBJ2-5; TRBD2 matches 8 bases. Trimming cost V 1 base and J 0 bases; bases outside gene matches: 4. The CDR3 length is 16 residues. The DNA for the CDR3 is TGTGCCAGCAGTTTAGGTTCTAGCGGGTACCAAGAGACCCAGTACTTC. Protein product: CASSLGSSGYQETQYF.

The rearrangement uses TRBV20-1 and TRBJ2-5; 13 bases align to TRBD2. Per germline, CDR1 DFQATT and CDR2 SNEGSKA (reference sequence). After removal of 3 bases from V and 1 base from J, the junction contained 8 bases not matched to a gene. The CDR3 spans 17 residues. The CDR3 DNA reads TGCAGTGCTAGGGGGTCGGGACTAGCGGGGTTCCAAGAGACCCAGTACTTC. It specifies CSARGSGLAGFQETQYF.

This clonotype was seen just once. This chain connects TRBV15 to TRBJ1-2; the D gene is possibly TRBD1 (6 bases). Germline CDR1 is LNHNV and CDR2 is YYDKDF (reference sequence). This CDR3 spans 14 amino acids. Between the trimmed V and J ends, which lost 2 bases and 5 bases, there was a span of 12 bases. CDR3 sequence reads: CATSRTGHHYGYTF. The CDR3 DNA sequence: TGTGCCACCAGCAGAACAGGGCACCATTATGGCTACACCTTC.

The CDR3 region has the DNA TGTGCCACCAGTAAGAGCCGGGACAGGGAAAAAACCCAGTACTTC. Translating it yields CATSKSRDREKTQYF. The V gene is TRBV24-1, the J gene TRBJ2-5; 9 bases line up with TRBD1. After removal of 6 bases from V and 8 bases from J, the junction contained 12 bases not matched to a gene. The CDR3 has 15 residues. Germline assignment: CDR1 KGHDR and CDR2 SFDVKD.

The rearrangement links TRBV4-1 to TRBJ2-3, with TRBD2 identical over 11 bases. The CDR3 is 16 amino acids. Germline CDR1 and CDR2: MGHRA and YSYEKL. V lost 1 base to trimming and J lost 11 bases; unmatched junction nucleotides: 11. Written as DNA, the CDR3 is TGCGCCAGCAGCCAAGGGCTAGCGGGGGGCCAGAGTGAGCAGTATTTT. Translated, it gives CASSQGLAGGQSEQYF.

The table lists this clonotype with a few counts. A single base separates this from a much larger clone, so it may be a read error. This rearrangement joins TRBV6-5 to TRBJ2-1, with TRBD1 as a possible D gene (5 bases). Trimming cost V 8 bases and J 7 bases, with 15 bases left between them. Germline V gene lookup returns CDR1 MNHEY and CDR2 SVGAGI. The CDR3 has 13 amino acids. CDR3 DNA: TGTGCCAGCGCGCCAGGGCCAAGGAATGAGCAGTTCTTC. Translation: CASAPGPRNEQFF.

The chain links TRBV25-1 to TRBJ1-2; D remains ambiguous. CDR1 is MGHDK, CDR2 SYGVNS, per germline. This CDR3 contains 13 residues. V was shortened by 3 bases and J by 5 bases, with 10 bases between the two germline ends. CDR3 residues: CASSDRNLYGYTF. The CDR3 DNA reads TGTGCCAGCAGTGACAGGAATCTTTATGGCTACACCTTC.

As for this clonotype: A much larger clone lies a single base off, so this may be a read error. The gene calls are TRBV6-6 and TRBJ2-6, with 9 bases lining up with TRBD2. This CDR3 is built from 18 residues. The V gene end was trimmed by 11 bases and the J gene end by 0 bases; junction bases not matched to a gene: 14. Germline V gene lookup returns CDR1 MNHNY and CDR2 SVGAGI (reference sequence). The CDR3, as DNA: TGTGCCGCTGGTCTGGCGGGGGGGTTCAGCTCTGGGGCCAACGTCCTGACTTTC. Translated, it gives CAAGLAGGFSSGANVLTF.

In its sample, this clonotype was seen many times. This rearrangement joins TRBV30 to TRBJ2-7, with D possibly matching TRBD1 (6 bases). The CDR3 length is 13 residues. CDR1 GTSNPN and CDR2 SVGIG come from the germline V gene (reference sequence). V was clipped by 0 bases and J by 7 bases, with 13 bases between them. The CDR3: CAWSVRRGAEQYF. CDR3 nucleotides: TGTGCCTGGAGTGTACGCAGGGGCGCTGAGCAGTACTTC. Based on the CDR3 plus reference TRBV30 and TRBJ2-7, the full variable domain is SQTIHQWPATLVQPVGSPLSLECTVEGTSNPNLYWYRQAAGRGLQLLFYSVGIGQISSEVPQNLSASRPQDRQFILSSKKLLLSDSGFYLCAWSVRRGAEQYFGPGTRLTVT.

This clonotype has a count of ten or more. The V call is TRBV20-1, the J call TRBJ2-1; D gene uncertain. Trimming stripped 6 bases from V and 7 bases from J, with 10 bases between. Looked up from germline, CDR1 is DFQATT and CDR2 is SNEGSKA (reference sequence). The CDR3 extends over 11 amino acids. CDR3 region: CSAPWLNEQFF. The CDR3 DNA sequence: TGCAGTGCCCCGTGGTTAAATGAGCAGTTCTTC.

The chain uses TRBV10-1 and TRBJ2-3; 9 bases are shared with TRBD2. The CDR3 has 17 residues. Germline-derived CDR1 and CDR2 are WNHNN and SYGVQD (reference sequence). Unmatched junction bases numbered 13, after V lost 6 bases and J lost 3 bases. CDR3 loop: CASRPRGGSGGTDTQYF. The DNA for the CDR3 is TGCGCCAGCAGACCCAGGGGGGGTAGCGGGGGTACAGATACGCAGTATTTT.